Presented here are 3 T cell receptor beta chains from one specimen sequenced in a study of CD8 T cells in Susac syndrome. Random hexamers were used to reverse transcribe the RNA input (0.5 to 1 ug). TCRdb reprocessed the immunoSEQ multiplex PCR reads with MiXCR, giving one entry per CDR3 protein. The sample contains tens of thousands of distinct CDR3 sequences, approximately 96% of which appear only once. The sequenced material came from CD8+ T cells from PBMCs. These receptors came from a human donor with Susac syndrome.

The chain links TRBV20-1 to TRBJ2-7; 7 bases are a match to TRBD1. Germline lookup yields CDR1 DFQATT and CDR2 SNEGSKA (reference sequence). This CDR3 is built from 15 residues. Trimming took 5 bases from V and 4 from J; bases not matched to a gene: 14. The CDR3 bases are TGCAGTGCTGTTCCCTCTCGGGACAGTTCGTACGAGCAGTACTTC. It codes for CSAVPSRDSSYEQYF.

The chain joins TRBV20-1 to TRBJ2-7, with a tentative D call TRBD2 (6 bases). Per germline, CDR1 DFQATT and CDR2 SNEGSKA (reference sequence). This CDR3 has 11 amino acids. V lost 1 base and J lost 5, with 6 bases in between. The CDR3 DNA reads TGCAGTGCTAGAGGCGGGGACGAGCAGTACTTC. This codes for CSARGGDEQYF.

This chain uses TRBV30 with TRBJ1-1; D unclear. V shed 4 bases and J shed 0 bases, with 3 bases lying between them. The CDR3 covers 11 residues. Germline loops: CDR1 GTSNPN, CDR2 SVGIG (reference sequence). This CDR3 is CAWTLNTEAFF. In nucleotides, the CDR3 is TGTGCCTGGACTTTGAACACTGAAGCTTTCTTT.